These 30 T cell receptor beta chains share one sample of origin, sequenced in a study of metastatic and nonmetastatic thyroid tumors. TCRdb re-processed the PCR reads through MiXCR. The repertoire consists of approximately 12,000 clones, with 27% occurring once and the leading ten covering 15% to 20%. Every patient was untreated before thyroid surgery. Sequences were obtained from tumor tissue. These TCRs come from a female donor with papillary thyroid cancer or a benign thyroid nodule (not recorded which). Some clones in this sample may be carry-over from other donors' samples.

This clone was seen at least ten times. The V and J genes are TRBV10-3 and TRBJ1-1; no definite D call. Germline V lookup: CDR1 ENHRY, CDR2 SYGVKD. The CDR3 length is 14 residues. The V gene lost 4 bases and the J gene lost 1 base, with 10 bases spanning the gap. CDR3 sequence reads: CAISGARRNTEAFF. CDR3 nucleotide sequence: TGTGCCATCAGTGGGGCAAGGAGGAACACTGAAGCTTTCTTT.

This clone has a count of ten or more. This chain links TRBV6-1 with TRBJ2-4; D gene unclear. Germline V gene lookup returns CDR1 MNHNS and CDR2 SASEGT. With 4 bases removed from V and 0 bases from J, the gap between germline ends came to 10 bases. This CDR3 contains 15 residues. The CDR3 DNA reads as TGTGCCAGCAGTGGGTGGTTACTAGCCAAAAACATTCAGTACTTC. Translated, it gives CASSGWLLAKNIQYF.

In DNA form, the CDR3 reads TGTGCCAGCAGCGACCCCCGAAGGGGCACAGATACGCAGTATTTT. Translation: CASSDPRRGTDTQYF. The chain employs TRBV6-1 and TRBJ2-3; D is uncertain. CDR1 and CDR2 from the germline V gene are MNHNS and SASEGT. The CDR3 is made up of 15 amino acids. V gave up 6 bases and J gave up 1 base, with 14 bases separating them.

This clone is judged medium-sized (0.01 to 0.1%). The chain links TRBV9 to TRBJ2-1; the match to TRBD2 covers 7 bases. CDR3 length: 16 residues. CDR1 SGDLS and CDR2 YYNGEE come from the germline V gene. The V gene end was trimmed by 4 bases and the J gene end by 1 base; junction bases not matched to a gene: 8. The CDR3 loop is CASSKLGGSSYNEQFF. CDR3 bases: TGTGCCAGCAGCAAGCTCGGCGGGAGTTCCTACAATGAGCAGTTCTTC.

By share, this clone ranks as medium-sized. The V and J genes are TRBV20-1 and TRBJ2-1; 12 positions match TRBD2. V lost 3 bases, J lost 9 bases, and 12 bases stayed unmatched. CDR1 DFQATT and CDR2 SNEGSKA come from the germline V gene (reference sequence). The CDR3 has 16 residues. The CDR3 protein is CSARSPGVLAGGEQFF. In nucleotides, the CDR3 is TGCAGTGCTAGGTCCCCGGGGGTACTAGCGGGAGGTGAGCAGTTCTTC.

The chain employs TRBV11-2 and TRBJ2-5; the match to TRBD1 covers 12 bases. Germline CDR1 SGHAT, CDR2 FQNNGV. CDR3 length: 17 amino acids. The V gene end was trimmed by 6 bases and the J gene end by 5 bases; junction bases not matched to a gene: 13. CDR3 region: CASRTMGTGGADETQYF. The CDR3 DNA reads as TGTGCCAGCAGAACGATGGGGACAGGGGGCGCGGATGAGACCCAGTACTTC.

This clone was seen many times. CDR3 in DNA: TGCAGCGTTTGGACAGGGGGAAAGACCGGGGAGCTGTTTTTT. Protein product: CSVWTGGKTGELFF. The chain combines TRBV29-1 with TRBJ2-2; TRBD1 matches at 10 bases. V gave up 5 bases and J gave up 5 bases; unmatched junction bases: 5. From germline, CDR1 is SQVTM and CDR2 ANQGSEA. The CDR3 covers 14 residues.

This clone was detected only a few times. The V gene is TRBV12-3 or TRBV12-4, the J gene TRBJ1-5; tentative D call: TRBD1 (5 bases). V lost 3 bases and J lost 1, with 10 bases in between. There are 15 residues in the CDR3. CDR3 sequence reads: CASSLGRTSNQPQHF. The CDR3 coding sequence is TGTGCCAGCAGTTTGGGCAGGACAAGCAATCAGCCCCAGCATTTT.

The chain joins TRBV27 to TRBJ2-7; D unclear. Germline CDR1 reads MNHEY; CDR2 reads SMNVEV (reference sequence). CDR3 length: 14 amino acids. The V end was cut by 0 bases, the J end by 5 bases, with 11 bases between. The CDR3 bases are TGTGCCAGCAGTTTATCCAACCAGAGAGACGAGCAGTACTTC. Its protein product is CASSLSNQRDEQYF.

V and J are TRBV5-1 and TRBJ2-7; D ambiguous. Looked up from germline, CDR1 is SGHRS and CDR2 is YFSETQ. The CDR3 consists of 14 residues. Trimming removed 0 bases from V and 2 bases from J, with 9 bases in between. CDR3 in DNA: TGCGCCAGCAGCTTGGCGGGCAGCCCCTACGAGCAGTACTTC. Translation: CASSLAGSPYEQYF.

This clone was observed many times. Just one base apart from a much larger clone, this may be a read error. The chain combines TRBV2 with TRBJ1-1; D gene ambiguous. Deletions cut 3 bases from V and 1 base from J, with 12 bases between. CDR1 is SNHLY, CDR2 FYNNEI, per germline. The CDR3 totals 15 residues. CDR3 loop: CASSDAQGKNTEAFF. CDR3 nucleotide sequence: TGTGCCAGCAGTGACGCGCAAGGGAAGAACACTGAAGCTTTCTTT.

This clone turned up a few times. The V call is TRBV6-1, the J call TRBJ2-7; D may correspond to TRBD1 or TRBD2 (5 bases each). V lost 3 bases and J 6 bases, leaving 15 bases between the germline ends. This CDR3 spans 14 amino acids. Per the germline V gene, CDR1 is MNHNS and CDR2 is SASEGT. CDR3: CASSDRDPRCEQYV. CDR3 nucleotides: TGTGCCAGCAGTGACCGGGACCCCCGCTGCGAGCAGTACGTC.

This clone has at least ten counts. This chain connects TRBV9 to TRBJ1-2; D ambiguous. Germline values: CDR1 SGDLS, CDR2 YYNGEE. The CDR3 sequence is 13 residues long. V dropped 0 bases and J dropped 4 bases, with 7 bases sitting between them. In nucleotides, the CDR3 is TGTGCCAGCAGCGTAGACAGTGCCTATGGCTACACCTTC. Its protein product is CASSVDSAYGYTF.

The V call is TRBV12-3 or TRBV12-4, the J call TRBJ2-3; 7 bases match TRBD2. The CDR3 has 16 residues. V trimming: 2 bases; J trimming: 0 bases; junction bases outside the gene matches: 5. DNA of the CDR3: TGTGCCAGCAGTTTAAGATCGGGGGGAAGCACAGATACGCAGTATTTT. Translated: CASSLRSGGSTDTQYF.

This clone was observed many times. The chain recombines TRBV6-5 with TRBJ2-5; D is possibly TRBD2 (5 bases). V was trimmed by 2 bases and J by 2 bases, leaving 6 bases between them. Germline lookup yields CDR1 MNHEY and CDR2 SVGAGI. The CDR3 extends over 13 amino acids. The CDR3 is CASSYGSQETQYF. CDR3 sequence (DNA): TGTGCCAGCAGTTACGGGAGTCAAGAGACCCAGTACTTC.

The V and J genes are TRBV11-3 and TRBJ2-5; the match to TRBD1 covers 12 bases. J gave up 3 bases and V 5 bases, and 7 bases lay outside the gene matches. Germline V gives CDR1 SGHNT, CDR2 YENEEA. This CDR3 is built from 16 residues. The CDR3 reads CASSRGTGGEEETQYF. For the CDR3, the DNA is TGTGCCAGCAGCCGGGGGACAGGGGGCGAAGAAGAGACCCAGTACTTC.

The chain uses TRBV28 and TRBJ2-2; a possible D gene is TRBD1 (5 bases). V was pared by 3 bases and J by 7 bases, with 15 bases between. Germline CDR1 MDHEN, CDR2 SYDVKM. The CDR3 covers 15 residues. CDR3 coding DNA: TGTGCCAGCAGTTTCGGGCAGGGTGAGGTCGGGGAGCTGTTTTTT. Protein: CASSFGQGEVGELFF.

This clone counts as medium-sized (0.01 to 0.1%). The CDR3 spells CASSLVTGGTDTQYF. CDR3 in DNA: TGTGCCAGCAGCTTAGTCACAGGGGGCACAGATACGCAGTATTTT. This rearrangement joins TRBV7-6 to TRBJ2-3; the match to TRBD1 covers 7 bases. The trim removed 1 base at V and 1 base at J, leaving 2 bases unmatched. Germline V lookup: CDR1 SGHVS, CDR2 FNYEAQ. The CDR3 is 15 residues long. The variable domain in full, with the rest retrieved from reference TRBV7-6 and TRBJ2-3, is GAGVSQSPRYKVTKRGQDVALRCDPISGHVSLYWYRQALGQGPEFLTYFNYEAQQDKSGLPNDRFSAERPEGSISTLTIQRTEQRDSAMYRCASSLVTGGTDTQYFGPGTRLTVL.

The V and J genes are TRBV4-2 and TRBJ2-2, with 9 bases identical to TRBD2. This CDR3 spans 16 amino acids. The V gene end was trimmed by 1 base and the J gene end by 2 bases; junction bases not matched to a gene: 2. Germline lookup yields CDR1 LGHNA and CDR2 YNFKEQ. The CDR3 DNA is TGTGCCAGCAGCCAAGGGACTAGCGCAAACACCGGGGAGCTGTTTTTT. It translates to CASSQGTSANTGELFF.

The chain combines TRBV2 with TRBJ1-2; D call uncertain. Germline CDR1 is SNHLY and CDR2 is FYNNEI. This CDR3 has 13 residues. Deletions cut 3 bases from V and 5 bases from J, with 10 bases between. Here the CDR3 reads CASSDTLDYGYTF. In DNA, the CDR3 is TGTGCCAGCAGTGATACGCTGGATTATGGCTACACCTTC.

This clone was observed many times. The chain is built from TRBV12-3 or TRBV12-4 and TRBJ1-5; D is undetermined. The CDR3 contains 12 residues. V shed 5 bases and J shed 1 base, with 3 bases lying between them. As DNA, the CDR3 is TGTGCCAGCAGTCAGAGCAATCAGCCCCAGCATTTT. Its protein product is CASSQSNQPQHF.

The rearrangement joins TRBV25-1 to TRBJ2-1; 8 nucleotides line up with TRBD2. J was trimmed by 5 bases and V by 3 bases; bases with no gene match: 3. This CDR3 has 14 amino acids. From germline, CDR1 is MGHDK and CDR2 SYGVNS. CDR3 sequence reads: CASSDTGGNNEQFF. The CDR3 nucleotides are TGTGCCAGCAGTGATACGGGAGGGAACAATGAGCAGTTCTTC.

This clone was observed at least ten times. The V and J genes are TRBV5-1 and TRBJ2-5; 11 positions match TRBD1. Germline CDR1 SGHRS, CDR2 YFSETQ. The CDR3 contains 16 residues. Trimming cost V 3 bases and J 5 bases; bases outside gene matches: 9. CDR3 region: CASSSSGTGGGETQYF. In DNA, the CDR3 is TGCGCCAGCAGCTCATCCGGGACAGGGGGTGGGGAGACCCAGTACTTC. The variable domain in full, with the rest retrieved from reference TRBV5-1 and TRBJ2-5, is KAGVTQTPRYLIKTRGQQVTLSCSPISGHRSVSWYQQTPGQGLQFLFEYFSETQRNKGNFPGRFSGRQFSNSRSEMNVSTLELGDSALYLCASSSSGTGGGETQYFGPGTRLLVL.

This clone occurred many times. V usage is TRBV28 and J usage is TRBJ2-7; 13 bases match TRBD2. Per the germline V gene, CDR1 is MDHEN and CDR2 is SYDVKM. The V and J ends lost 5 bases and 3 bases, in that order; junction bases with no gene match: 4. The CDR3 loop spans 15 amino acids. The CDR3 is CASSPRTSGSYEQYF. The CDR3 DNA reads TGTGCCAGCAGTCCCCGGACTAGCGGGAGCTACGAGCAGTACTTC.

V usage is TRBV6-1 and J usage is TRBJ2-5; 9 bases agree with TRBD1. The CDR3 loop spans 15 amino acids. J was trimmed by 5 bases and V by 6 bases; bases with no gene match: 10. CDR1 and CDR2 from the germline V gene are MNHNS and SASEGT. The CDR3, as DNA: TGTGCCAGCAGGGACAGGGGTGGGCTAGTGGAGACCCAGTACTTC. Translating gives CASRDRGGLVETQYF.

This clone was seen repeatedly, ten times or more. A read error may explain this, as a much larger clone is one base away. At the DNA level, this CDR3 is encoded by other sequences in the same sample as well. V gene TRBV5-1 combines with J gene TRBJ2-7; 7 bases map to TRBD2. This CDR3 contains 15 residues. Unmatched junction bases numbered 10, after V lost 1 base and J lost 6 bases. Germline V gene lookup returns CDR1 SGHRS and CDR2 YFSETQ. This CDR3 reads CASSLSTSGKREQYF. The CDR3 DNA is TGCGCCAGCAGCTTGTCGACGAGCGGGAAACGCGAGCAGTACTTC.

In its sample, this clone ranks as medium-sized. The J gene is TRBJ1-3, the V gene TRBV7-9; D not certain. The CDR3 has 15 residues. CDR1 and CDR2 from the germline V gene are SEHNR and FQNEAQ (reference sequence). V lost 5 bases, J lost 1 base, and 12 bases lay in between. CDR3 protein: CASSPTFSSGNTIYF. CDR3 bases: TGTGCCAGCAGCCCTACATTTTCGTCTGGAAACACCATATATTTT.

There are many counts of this clone. Just one base apart from a much larger clone, this may be a read error. The gene calls are TRBV6-1 and TRBJ2-5; perhaps TRBD2 as D (6 bases). Per germline, CDR1 MNHNS and CDR2 SASEGT. This CDR3 is 14 amino acids long. Deletions cut 6 bases from V and 3 bases from J, with 14 bases between. CDR3 nucleotides: TGTGCCAGCAGCCCTACATGGAGGGAAGAGACCCAGTACTTC. Protein: CASSPTWREETQYF.

This clone was seen repeatedly, ten times or more. CDR3 residues: CASALGQGQQSIQYF. The CDR3 bases are TGTGCTAGTGCCCTAGGACAGGGGCAACAGAGCATTCAGTACTTC. The chain employs TRBV12-5 and TRBJ2-4, with 9 nucleotides matching TRBD1. The trim removed 7 bases at V and 9 bases at J, leaving 13 bases unmatched. Per the germline V gene, CDR1 is LGHNT and CDR2 is FRNRAP. The CDR3 extends over 15 amino acids. The whole variable domain, remainder taken from reference TRBV12-5 and TRBJ2-4, is DARVTQTPRHKVTEMGQEVTMRCQPILGHNTVFWYRQTMMQGLELLAYFRNRAPLDDSGMPKDRFSAEMPDATLATLKIQPSEPRDSAVYFCASALGQGQQSIQYFGAGTRLSVL.

By sample fraction, this clone is medium-sized. The V call is TRBV19, the J call TRBJ1-6; TRBD1 might be the D (5 bases). V gave up 7 bases and J gave up 5 bases, with 15 bases separating them. The CDR3 loop spans 15 amino acids. Germline V CDR1 and CDR2: LNHDA, SQIVND (reference sequence). The CDR3 loop reads CASTPRWDHNSPLHF. The CDR3 DNA sequence: TGTGCCAGTACCCCACGTTGGGACCATAATTCACCCCTCCACTTT.